The sequence of this T cell receptor beta chain was determined in a study of blood T cell repertoires in COVID-19. Study information: Some COVID-19 samples were acute and others convalescent; all came from the United States, Italy and Spain. Nucleic acid was either cDNA or gDNA, and it came from T cells, B-cell-depleted T cells, or PBMCs.

The CDR3 has 15 amino acids. Per the germline V gene, CDR1 is MGHDK and CDR2 is SYGVNS. The J segment lost 3 bases and the V segment lost 7 bases, leaving 8 bases of the junction unmatched. Data came from immunoSEQ multiplex PCR; TCRdb stores just in-frame clones and leaves some out. The table records about 360,000 clones, less than 90% of them present only once. During active infection, Seattle patients enrolled and were then monitored through disease. Sequences were obtained from peripheral blood. The chain combines TRBV25-1 with TRBJ2-3; the match to TRBD1 covers 9 bases. This receptor was identified in a woman in her sixties or seventies with COVID-19, enrolled during active disease. In DNA, the CDR3 is TGTGCCAGCACCCGGGGACAGGGATTGACAGATACGCAGTATTTT. Translated: CASTRGQGLTDTQYF.